Listed here are 14 T cell receptor beta chains from one sample, sequenced in a study of blood T cell repertoires in COVID-19. The protocol was immunoSEQ multiplex PCR, while the TCRdb copy is restricted to in-frame clones and leaves out a portion. The sample records 300,000 to 400,000 clones, about nine tenths being singletons. The source material was peripheral blood. These receptors were taken from a woman aged 70 to 79 with COVID-19, enrolled during active disease.

This clone was found a few times. The CDR3 reads CASSLTAMDPQHF. As DNA, the CDR3 is TGTGCCAGCAGTTTGACAGCAATGGACCCCCAGCATTTT. The chain joins TRBV2 to TRBJ1-5; perhaps TRBD1 as D (5 bases). The CDR3 totals 13 residues. Germline V lookup: CDR1 SNHLY, CDR2 FYNNEI. V dropped 5 bases and J dropped 10 bases, with 15 bases sitting between them.

The chain uses TRBV5-1 and TRBJ2-3; 7 nucleotides line up with TRBD2. This CDR3 contains 16 residues. From germline, CDR1 is SGHRS and CDR2 YFSETQ. V trimming: 0 bases; J trimming: 7 bases; junction bases outside the gene matches: 11. CDR3 amino acids: CASSLGSGAITYTQYF. The CDR3 DNA reads TGCGCCAGCAGCTTGGGCAGCGGGGCAATTACTTATACGCAGTATTTT.

The J gene is TRBJ2-2, the V gene TRBV24-1; 11 positions match TRBD2. Trimming at V came to 2 bases and at J to 0 bases, leaving 1 base not matched to a gene. The CDR3 consists of 17 residues. In germline, CDR1 is KGHDR, CDR2 SFDVKD. The CDR3, as DNA: TGTGCCACCAGTGATTGGACTAGCGGGCCGAACACCGGGGAGCTGTTTTTT. Amino acid sequence: CATSDWTSGPNTGELFF.

This clone occurred once. This chain uses TRBV7-9 with TRBJ1-2; TRBD1 matches 9 bases. The CDR3 covers 15 residues. In germline, CDR1 is SEHNR, CDR2 FQNEAQ (reference sequence). Trimming cost V 3 bases and J 6 bases; bases outside gene matches: 8. The CDR3 loop reads CASSFPTGGVDGYTF. CDR3 sequence (DNA): TGTGCCAGCAGCTTTCCCACAGGGGGCGTGGATGGCTACACCTTC. Full variable domain (missing parts from reference TRBV7-9 and TRBJ1-2): DTGVSQNPRHKITKRGQNVTFRCDPISEHNRLYWYRQTLGQGPEFLTYFQNEAQLEKSRLLSDRFSAERPKGSFSTLEIQRTEQGDSAMYLCASSFPTGGVDGYTFGSGTRLTVV.

V usage is TRBV2 and J usage is TRBJ1-4; D uncertain. The germline CDR1 and CDR2 sequences are SNHLY and FYNNEI. The CDR3 has 13 amino acids. Trimming took 7 bases from V and 8 from J, leaving 14 bases between them. In nucleotides, the CDR3 is TGTGCCAGCATGGTGAGGGTTAGAGAAAAACTGTTTTTT. It yields the protein CASMVRVREKLFF.

J is TRBJ1-1 and V is TRBV2; 7 bases fit TRBD1. This CDR3 has 14 residues. Germline CDR1 and CDR2: SNHLY and FYNNEI. The V segment lost 7 bases and the J segment 1 base; nucleotides outside the gene matches: 6. CDR3 coding DNA: TGTGCCAGCAACCGAGGGACAGAGAACACTGAAGCTTTCTTT. Amino acids: CASNRGTENTEAFF.

This chain connects TRBV3-1 (or the pseudogene TRBV3-2) to TRBJ1-2, with TRBD1 as a possible D gene (6 bases). Trimming took 0 bases from V and 0 from J, leaving 14 bases between them. CDR1 and CDR2 (germline): LGHDT, YNNKEL (reference sequence). The CDR3 runs to 17 residues. CDR3 region: CASSQEIPGTTNYGYTF. Written as DNA, the CDR3 is TGTGCCAGCAGCCAAGAAATCCCCGGGACAACTAACTATGGCTACACCTTC.

This clone was recorded a few times. The chain couples TRBV10-3 to TRBJ2-1; 12 nucleotides align to TRBD2. The CDR3 spans 13 residues. The germline V gene encodes CDR1 ENHRY and CDR2 SYGVKD. V dropped 10 bases and J dropped 8; count of bases not matched to a gene: 6. Written as DNA, the CDR3 is TGTGCCAACGGCCCTAGCGGGAGGGATGAGCAGTTCTTC. Encoded protein: CANGPSGRDEQFF.

The chain combines TRBV7-9 with TRBJ1-2, with TRBD1 as a possible D gene (6 bases). CDR1 and CDR2 (germline): SEHNR, FQNEAQ (reference sequence). CDR3 size: 14 residues. V lost 3 bases and J 4 bases, leaving 12 bases between the germline ends. CDR3 in DNA: TGTGCCAGCAGCTTCCGCGGACAGCCCTATGGCTACACCTTC. This codes for CASSFRGQPYGYTF.

The V and J genes are TRBV6-2 or TRBV6-3 and TRBJ2-7, with 8 nucleotides matching TRBD2. The germline V gene encodes CDR1 MNHEY and CDR2 SVGEGT. The CDR3 consists of 16 residues. V lost 0 bases, J lost 3 bases, and 7 bases stayed unmatched. The CDR3 sequence is CASSYSKVAGHYEQYF. The CDR3, as DNA: TGTGCCAGCAGTTACTCGAAGGTAGCGGGGCACTACGAGCAGTACTTC.

The genes are TRBV13 and TRBJ1-1; D is unresolved. CDR1 and CDR2 (germline): PRHDT, FYEKMQ (reference sequence). There are 13 residues in the CDR3. With 3 bases removed from V and 0 bases from J, the gap between germline ends came to 5 bases. The CDR3 DNA sequence: TGTGCCAGCAGCTTCGCGATGAACACTGAAGCTTTCTTT. It encodes CASSFAMNTEAFF.

The gene calls are TRBV7-9 and TRBJ2-1; 11 bases fit TRBD2. In germline, CDR1 is SEHNR, CDR2 FQNEAQ (reference sequence). The CDR3 spans 12 residues. V lost 5 bases and J lost 12; bases outside the gene matches: 3. CDR3 coding DNA: TGTGCCAGCAGCGGTAGCGGGGGGGCGCAGTTCTTC. Amino acids: CASSGSGGAQFF.

The chain links TRBV27 to TRBJ1-5, with D maybe TRBD1 (6 bases). This CDR3 is 12 amino acids long. Germline CDR1 and CDR2: MNHEY and SMNVEV (reference sequence). V lost 5 bases and J lost 6, with 8 bases in between. The CDR3 DNA sequence: TGTGCCAGCAGTCCGACAGGTCAGCCCCAGCATTTT. Translated, it gives CASSPTGQPQHF.

The rearrangement joins TRBV19 to TRBJ1-2; D might be TRBD1 (5 bases). This CDR3 spans 13 amino acids. Germline lookup yields CDR1 LNHDA and CDR2 SQIVND (reference sequence). Trimming removed 6 bases from V and 2 bases from J, with 10 bases in between. This CDR3 reads CASRGQGNYGYTF. The DNA for the CDR3 is TGTGCCAGTAGGGGCCAGGGAAACTATGGCTACACCTTC.